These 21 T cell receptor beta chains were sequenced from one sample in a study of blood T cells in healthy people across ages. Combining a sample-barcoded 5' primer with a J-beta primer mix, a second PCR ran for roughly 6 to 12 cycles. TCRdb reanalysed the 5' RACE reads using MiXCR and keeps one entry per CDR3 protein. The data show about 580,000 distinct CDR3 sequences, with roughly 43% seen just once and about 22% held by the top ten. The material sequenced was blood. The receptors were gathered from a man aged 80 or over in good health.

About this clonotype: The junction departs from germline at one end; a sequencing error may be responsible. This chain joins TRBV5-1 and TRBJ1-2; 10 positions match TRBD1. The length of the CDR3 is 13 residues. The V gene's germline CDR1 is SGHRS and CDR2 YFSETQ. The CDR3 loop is CASSWDRGGGNTF. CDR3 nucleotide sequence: TGCGCCAGCAGCTGGGACAGGGGTGGTGGCAACACCTTC.

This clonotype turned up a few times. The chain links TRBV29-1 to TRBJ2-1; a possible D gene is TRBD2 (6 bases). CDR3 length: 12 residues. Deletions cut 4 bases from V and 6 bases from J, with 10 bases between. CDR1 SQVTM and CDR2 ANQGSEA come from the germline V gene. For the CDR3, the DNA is TGCAGCGTTGTGCGGGGAACCAATGAGCAGTTCTTC. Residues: CSVVRGTNEQFF.

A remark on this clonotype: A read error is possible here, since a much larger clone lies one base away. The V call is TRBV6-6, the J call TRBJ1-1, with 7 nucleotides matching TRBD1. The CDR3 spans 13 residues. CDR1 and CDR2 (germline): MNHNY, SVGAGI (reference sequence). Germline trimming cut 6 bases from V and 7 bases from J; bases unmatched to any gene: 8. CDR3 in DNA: TGTGCCAGCAGCCGTACAGGGGACCTTGAAGCTTTCTTT. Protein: CASSRTGDLEAFF.

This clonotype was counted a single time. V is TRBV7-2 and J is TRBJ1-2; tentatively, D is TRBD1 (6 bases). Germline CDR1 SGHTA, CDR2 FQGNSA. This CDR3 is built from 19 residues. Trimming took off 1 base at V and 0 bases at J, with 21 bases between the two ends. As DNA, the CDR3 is TGTGCCAGCAGCTTAGAGGTCCCCCCACAGGGTTCAGCTAACTATGGCTACACCTTC. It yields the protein CASSLEVPPQGSANYGYTF.

This CDR3 is CASSLGRDLHEQYF. The DNA of the CDR3 is TGTGCCAGCAGCTTGGGACGGGACCTTCACGAGCAGTACTTC. The chain carries TRBV7-9 and TRBJ2-7; D may be TRBD1 or TRBD2 (5 bases each). Germline lookup yields CDR1 SEHNR and CDR2 FQNEAQ (reference sequence). Trimming took 3 bases from V and 5 from J, leaving 14 bases between them. CDR3 size: 14 residues.

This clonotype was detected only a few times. CDR3 sequence (DNA): TGTGCCAGCCGCCTACTAGCCCTGACCGGGGAGCTGTTTTTT. Protein product: CASRLLALTGELFF. The chain employs TRBV6-5 and TRBJ2-2, with a weak D call TRBD2 (6 bases). Germline V gives CDR1 MNHEY, CDR2 SVGAGI. The ends were cut back, 8 bases at V and 5 bases at J, with 15 bases in the middle. There are 14 residues in the CDR3.

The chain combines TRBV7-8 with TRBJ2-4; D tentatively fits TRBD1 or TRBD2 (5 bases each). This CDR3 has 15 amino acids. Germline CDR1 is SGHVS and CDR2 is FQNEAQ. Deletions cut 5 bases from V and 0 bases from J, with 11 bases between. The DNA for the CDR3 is TGTGCCAGCAGCAAACCCGGGACAGCCAAAAACATTCAGTACTTC. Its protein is CASSKPGTAKNIQYF.

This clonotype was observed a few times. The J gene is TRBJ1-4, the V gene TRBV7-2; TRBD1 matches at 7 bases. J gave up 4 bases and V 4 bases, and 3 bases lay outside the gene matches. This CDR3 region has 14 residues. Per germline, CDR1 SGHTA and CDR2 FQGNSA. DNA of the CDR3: TGTGCCAGCAGCTCGGACAGGCTTAATGAAAAACTGTTTTTT. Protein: CASSSDRLNEKLFF.

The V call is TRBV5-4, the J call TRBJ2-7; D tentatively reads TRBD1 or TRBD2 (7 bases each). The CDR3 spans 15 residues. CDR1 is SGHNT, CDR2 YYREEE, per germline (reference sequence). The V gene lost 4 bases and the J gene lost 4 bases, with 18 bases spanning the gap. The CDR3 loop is CASSPQGEGGYEQYF. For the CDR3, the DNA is TGTGCCAGCAGCCCCCAGGGGGAGGGCGGTTACGAGCAGTACTTC. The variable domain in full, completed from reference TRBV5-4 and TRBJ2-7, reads ETGVTQSPTHLIKTRGQQVTLRCSSQSGHNTVSWYQQALGQGPQFIFQYYREEENGRGNFPPRFSGLQFPNYSSELNVNALELDDSALYLCASSPQGEGGYEQYFGPGTRLTVT.

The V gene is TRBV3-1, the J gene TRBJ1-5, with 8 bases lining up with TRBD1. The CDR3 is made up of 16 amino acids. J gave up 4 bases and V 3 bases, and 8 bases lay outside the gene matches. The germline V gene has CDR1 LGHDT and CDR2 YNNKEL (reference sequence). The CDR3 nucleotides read TGTGCCAGCAGCCAGACAGGGGCCTCCTTAAATCAGCCCCAGCATTTT. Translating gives CASSQTGASLNQPQHF.

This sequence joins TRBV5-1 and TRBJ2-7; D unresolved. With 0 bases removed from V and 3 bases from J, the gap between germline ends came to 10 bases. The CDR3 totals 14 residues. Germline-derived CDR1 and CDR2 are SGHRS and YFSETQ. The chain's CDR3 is CASSLAIQNYEQYF. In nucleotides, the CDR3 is TGCGCCAGCAGCTTGGCCATCCAGAACTACGAGCAGTACTTC.

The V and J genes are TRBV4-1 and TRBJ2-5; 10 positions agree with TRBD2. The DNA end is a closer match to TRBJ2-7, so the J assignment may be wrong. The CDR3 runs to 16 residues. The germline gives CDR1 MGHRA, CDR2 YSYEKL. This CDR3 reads CASSPGGGLAVYEQYF. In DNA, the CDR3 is TGCGCCAGCAGCCCCGGAGGAGGACTAGCGGTATACGAGCAGTACTTC.

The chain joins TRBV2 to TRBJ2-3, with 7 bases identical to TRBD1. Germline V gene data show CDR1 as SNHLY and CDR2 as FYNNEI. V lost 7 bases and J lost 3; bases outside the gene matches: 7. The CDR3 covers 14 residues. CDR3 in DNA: TGTGCCAGCACCTCGACAGGGAGAACAGATACGCAGTATTTT. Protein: CASTSTGRTDTQYF. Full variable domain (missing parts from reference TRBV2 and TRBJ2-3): EPEVTQTPSHQVTQMGQEVILRCVPISNHLYFYWYRQILGQKVEFLVSFYNNEISEKSEIFDDQFSVERPDGSNFTLKIRSTKLEDSAMYFCASTSTGRTDTQYFGPGTRLTVL.

The DNA for the CDR3 is TGTGCCAGCAGTTCCCAACAGGGGGCTGGCCCCTACGAGCAGTACTTC. Translated, it gives CASSSQQGAGPYEQYF. This chain uses TRBV6-5 with TRBJ2-7, with TRBD1 identical over 9 bases. V dropped 4 bases and J dropped 2; count of bases not matched to a gene: 9. The CDR3 is 16 residues long. In germline, CDR1 is MNHEY, CDR2 SVGAGI.

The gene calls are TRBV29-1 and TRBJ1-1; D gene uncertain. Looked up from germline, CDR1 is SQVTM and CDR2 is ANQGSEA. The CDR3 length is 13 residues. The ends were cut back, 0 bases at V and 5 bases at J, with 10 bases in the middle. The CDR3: CSVEETAGTEAFF. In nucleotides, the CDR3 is TGCAGCGTTGAAGAAACGGCGGGGACTGAAGCTTTCTTT.

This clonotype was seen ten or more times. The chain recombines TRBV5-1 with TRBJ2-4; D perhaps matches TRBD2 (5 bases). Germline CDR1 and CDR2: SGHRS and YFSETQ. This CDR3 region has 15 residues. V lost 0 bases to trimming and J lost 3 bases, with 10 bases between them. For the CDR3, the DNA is TGCGCCAGCAGCTTGGCGGGGATTGGCAAAAACATTCAGTACTTC. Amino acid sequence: CASSLAGIGKNIQYF. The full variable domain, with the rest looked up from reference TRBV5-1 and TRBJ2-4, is KAGVTQTPRYLIKTRGQQVTLSCSPISGHRSVSWYQQTPGQGLQFLFEYFSETQRNKGNFPGRFSGRQFSNSRSEMNVSTLELGDSALYLCASSLAGIGKNIQYFGAGTRLSVL.

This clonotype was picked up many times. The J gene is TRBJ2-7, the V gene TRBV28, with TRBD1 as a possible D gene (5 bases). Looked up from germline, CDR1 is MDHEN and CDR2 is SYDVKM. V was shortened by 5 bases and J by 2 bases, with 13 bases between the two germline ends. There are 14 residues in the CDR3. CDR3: CASSIQAPTYEQYF. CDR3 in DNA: TGTGCCAGCAGTATACAGGCACCAACCTACGAGCAGTACTTC.

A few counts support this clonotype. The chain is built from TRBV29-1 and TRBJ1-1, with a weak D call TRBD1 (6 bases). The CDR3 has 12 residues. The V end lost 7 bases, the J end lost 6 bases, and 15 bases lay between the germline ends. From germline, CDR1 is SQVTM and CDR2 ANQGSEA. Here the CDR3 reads CSADKQGSEAFF. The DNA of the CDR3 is TGCAGCGCTGATAAACAGGGCTCTGAAGCTTTCTTT. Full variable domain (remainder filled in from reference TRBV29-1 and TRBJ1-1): SAVISQKPSRDICQRGTSLTIQCQVDSQVTMMFWYRQQPGQSLTLIATANQGSEATYESGFVIDKFPISRPNLTFSTLTVSNMSPEDSSIYLCSADKQGSEAFFGQGTRLTVV.

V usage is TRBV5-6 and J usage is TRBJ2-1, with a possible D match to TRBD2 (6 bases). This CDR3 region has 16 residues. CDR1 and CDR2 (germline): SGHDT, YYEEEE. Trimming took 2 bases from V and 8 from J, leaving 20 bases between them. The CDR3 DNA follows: TGTGCCAGCAGCTTTAATCTGGGGAACCGCGGGGATGAGCAGTTCTTC. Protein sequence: CASSFNLGNRGDEQFF.

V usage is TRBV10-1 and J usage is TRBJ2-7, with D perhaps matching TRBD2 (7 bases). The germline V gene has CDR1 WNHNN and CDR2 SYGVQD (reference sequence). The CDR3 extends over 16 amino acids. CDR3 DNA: TGCGCTCCTAACCCCGGGGGGCAGACGACCGACTACGAGCAGTACTTC. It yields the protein CAPNPGGQTTDYEQYF.

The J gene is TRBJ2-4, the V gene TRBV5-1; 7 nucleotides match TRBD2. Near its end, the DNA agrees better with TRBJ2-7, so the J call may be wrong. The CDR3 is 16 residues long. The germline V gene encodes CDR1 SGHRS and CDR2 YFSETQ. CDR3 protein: CASSSPSGGGFYEQYF. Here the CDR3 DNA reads TGCGCCAGCAGCTCCCCGTCCGGCGGGGGTTTCTACGAGCAGTACTTC.